The T cell receptor (beta chain) described here comes from a study of blood T cell repertoires in COVID-19. Study background: T cells, B-cell-depleted T cells, or PBMCs supplied cDNA or gDNA.

CDR1 is LNHDA and CDR2 is SQIVND in the germline V gene (reference sequence). The CDR3 is made up of 17 amino acids. V dropped 3 bases and J dropped 4; count of bases not matched to a gene: 10. Original analysis: From reference gene primer amplification, estimates of nucleated cell counts were derived. Clones were sequenced by immunoSEQ multiplex PCR, and TCRdb holds only the in-frame ones, with some missing. V and J calls and clone size are as listed in that table; D and trimming were resolved from the DNA. The table has approximately 68,000 clones, roughly 84% seen once. The V call is TRBV19, the J call TRBJ1-5; 9 bases are a match to TRBD1. This receptor was taken from a man in his fifties with active COVID-19. Sequencing input: peripheral blood. The CDR3 sequence: CASSIGRGTGLNQPQHF. DNA of the CDR3: TGTGCCAGTAGTATTGGGAGGGGGACAGGGTTGAATCAGCCCCAGCATTTT.